This T cell receptor beta chain was identified during a study of T cell clusters in autoimmune cytopenias. For the study at large: TRB sequencing had a median approximately 52,000 reads and approximately 2,200 distinct clonotypes per sample.

The germline V gene encodes CDR1 MNHNS and CDR2 SASEGT. This CDR3 contains 12 residues. General observations from the study: Physiological T cell clusters of healthy donors were apparently absent in primary autoimmune cytopenia patients. TRB repertoire shifts in secondary cytopenia and chronic lymphocytic leukemia mostly reflected lymphoma, not autoimmunity.

Multiplex touch-down PCR amplified TRB using TRB-A and TRB-B pools in one tube. TCRdb re-called the multiplex PCR reads and gives one entry per CDR3 protein, without DNA. The data include some 11,000 distinct CDR3 sequences; the top ten clones carry roughly 3%. For this clonotype: Its specificity is not known.

TRB amplification used approximately 250 ng of peripheral blood genomic DNA. The chain couples TRBV6-1 to TRBJ1-1. Sequencing was carried out using peripheral blood. The TCR originated in a human donor with an autoimmune cytopenia or autoimmune hepatitis (not recorded which). The chain's CDR3 is CASNRLNTEAFF.